Presented here are 5 T cell receptor beta chains from one specimen sequenced in a study of blood T cell repertoires in COVID-19 (dated by TCRdb to about 2020). Library method: the immunoSEQ multiplex PCR assay. Entries here come from immuneACCESS through TCRdb and include only in-frame sequences with V and J called. Some clones fail to appear in such tables; in the studies checked, an unresolved V gene covers under half of the shortfall, and the cause of the remainder is unknown. This sample gives roughly 150,000 clones in total; roughly 88% of them show up just once. Around 2.1% of the sample is held by the ten biggest clonotypes. The sample was peripheral blood. The source is a man aged 18 to 30 with acute or convalescent COVID-19.

The chain joins TRBV19 to TRBJ1-2, with D tentatively TRBD1 (5 bases). Trimming shortened V by 5 bases and J by 5 bases, and 12 bases separated the two germline ends. Germline CDR1 LNHDA, CDR2 SQIVND (reference sequence). The CDR3 loop spans 13 amino acids. The CDR3 here is CASSWEGTYGYTF. For the CDR3, the DNA is TGTGCCAGTAGTTGGGAGGGGACTTATGGCTACACCTTC.

The chain couples TRBV18 to TRBJ1-1; a weak D match, TRBD1 (5 bases). Germline CDR1 is KGHSH and CDR2 is LQKENI. V lost 4 bases and J lost 3, with 12 bases in between. This CDR3 has 14 amino acids. This chain's CDR3 is CASSQLGGDTEAFF. Here the CDR3 DNA reads TGTGCCAGCTCACAATTAGGAGGGGACACTGAAGCTTTCTTT.

The sample holds a few counts of this clone. The V and J genes are TRBV24-1 and TRBJ1-1; 9 positions agree with TRBD1. CDR1 and CDR2 from the germline V gene are KGHDR and SFDVKD. The length of the CDR3 is 16 residues. V gave up 4 bases and J gave up 1 base; unmatched junction bases: 6. CDR3 in amino acids: CATSDGTGKGNTEAFF. In DNA form, the CDR3 reads TGTGCCACCAGTGACGGGACAGGGAAAGGGAACACTGAAGCTTTCTTT.

The chain uses TRBV6-5 and TRBJ1-1, with D maybe TRBD1 (6 bases). This CDR3 comprises 16 residues. The V end was cut by 0 bases, the J end by 0 bases, with 11 bases between. Germline V gene lookup returns CDR1 MNHEY and CDR2 SVGAGI. The CDR3 DNA follows: TGTGCCAGCAGTTACTCGGGAGGGGGGTTGAACACTGAAGCTTTCTTT. It yields the protein CASSYSGGGLNTEAFF.

The genes are TRBV29-1 and TRBJ2-7, with TRBD1 as a possible D gene (5 bases). There are 12 residues in the CDR3. V lost 5 bases and J lost 7, with 15 bases in between. Looked up from germline, CDR1 is SQVTM and CDR2 is ANQGSEA. As DNA, the CDR3 is TGCAGCGTTAGGGGCAGGGTTTGGGAGCAGTACTTC. Protein sequence: CSVRGRVWEQYF.